A single sample is the source of the 10 T cell receptor beta chains below, sequenced in a study of T cells after posttransplantation cyclophosphamide. A marrow graft followed busulfan-fludarabine conditioning, with cyclophosphamide on days +3 and +4. Measured with immunoSEQ multiplex PCR; TCRdb has only the in-frame clones, and not every one. The data show more than 9,000 clones, around nine tenths seen once. Sequencing was performed on CD4+ T cells sorted from PBMCs, taken after allogeneic stem cell transplant with posttransplant cyclophosphamide. The source of these receptors is a male patient between 25 and 39 years old who received an allogeneic stem cell transplant from a related donor, was CMV-positive, and had acute GVHD only. Some T cells here may be from the graft donor.

This clone was recorded once. The genes are TRBV6-1 and TRBJ1-5; no firm D call. The CDR3 is made up of 12 amino acids. Germline CDR1 is MNHNS and CDR2 is SASEGT. V shed 6 bases and J shed 4 bases, with 7 bases lying between them. The CDR3: CASRGTNQPQHF. Written as DNA, the CDR3 is TGTGCCAGCAGGGGCACTAATCAGCCCCAGCATTTT.

V gene TRBV27 combines with J gene TRBJ1-1; tentative D call: TRBD1 (6 bases). The CDR3 loop spans 14 amino acids. Per germline, CDR1 MNHEY and CDR2 SMNVEV (reference sequence). The V end was cut by 5 bases, the J end by 9 bases, with 19 bases between. CDR3 in amino acids: CASSLTGRASQAFF. The CDR3 nucleotides read TGTGCCAGCAGTCTCACAGGGAGAGCCTCTCAAGCTTTCTTT.

This clone was found a few times. The chain recombines TRBV7-2 with TRBJ2-7; possibly TRBD2 for D (6 bases). Germline V gene sequence: CDR1 SGHTA, CDR2 FQGNSA. This CDR3 contains 14 residues. The ends were cut back, 3 bases at V and 3 bases at J, with 12 bases in the middle. The CDR3 DNA reads TGTGCCAGCAGCTTCGGAGGGCTCGGCTACGAGCAGTACTTC. This translates into CASSFGGLGYEQYF.

This rearrangement joins TRBV28 to TRBJ1-4, with D possibly being TRBD1 (5 bases). V was pared by 4 bases and J by 7 bases, with 19 bases between. The germline gives CDR1 MDHEN, CDR2 SYDVKM. This CDR3 is built from 16 residues. The CDR3 DNA reads as TGTGCCAGCAGTTCCTGGGGTGGGCAGGGAGGTGAAAAACTGTTTTTT. Translated, it gives CASSSWGGQGGEKLFF.

The V and J genes are TRBV7-8 and TRBJ1-4; TRBD1 matches 8 bases. The CDR3 totals 16 residues. J was trimmed by 8 bases and V by 5 bases; bases with no gene match: 13. CDR1 is SGHVS and CDR2 is FQNEAQ in the germline V gene. The CDR3 spells CASSGGGYRGSEKLFF. CDR3 nucleotide sequence: TGTGCCAGCAGCGGTGGGGGATACAGGGGGAGCGAAAAACTGTTTTTT. The full variable domain, with the rest looked up from reference TRBV7-8 and TRBJ1-4, is GAGVSQSPRYKVAKRGQDVALRCDPISGHVSLFWYQQALGQGPEFLTYFQNEAQLDKSGLPSDRFFAERPEGSVSTLKIQRTQQEDSAVYLCASSGGGYRGSEKLFFGSGTQLSVL.

The chain combines TRBV6-5 with TRBJ2-3; 9 bases are shared with TRBD1. The junction had 4 bases not matched to a gene; V was cut back by 0 bases and J by 3 bases. The length of the CDR3 is 16 residues. Germline V gene sequence: CDR1 MNHEY, CDR2 SVGAGI. CDR3 bases: TGTGCCAGCAGTTACTCGGGACAGGGAGCAACAGATACGCAGTATTTT. Its translation: CASSYSGQGATDTQYF.

The chain is built from TRBV4-2 and TRBJ2-2; D may be TRBD2 (5 bases). V dropped 2 bases and J dropped 4 bases, with 14 bases sitting between them. Germline CDR1 is LGHNA and CDR2 is YNFKEQ. This CDR3 is built from 16 residues. For the CDR3, the DNA is TGTGCCAGCAGCCAACCGGCACAGAGCGGCACCGGGGAGCTGTTTTTT. Its translation is CASSQPAQSGTGELFF.

The chain joins TRBV5-6 to TRBJ1-1; D is possibly TRBD1 (5 bases). The CDR3 is 15 residues long. Trimming cost V 0 bases and J 4 bases, with 13 bases left between them. CDR1 is SGHDT and CDR2 is YYEEEE in the germline V gene. The CDR3 protein is CASSLGLGRGTEAFF. The CDR3 nucleotides are TGTGCCAGCAGCTTGGGCTTGGGTAGGGGCACTGAAGCTTTCTTT.

This clone occurred once. The rearrangement joins TRBV7-6 to TRBJ2-2; perhaps TRBD1 as D (6 bases). Trimming cost V 5 bases and J 5 bases, with 15 bases left between them. This CDR3 comprises 15 residues. CDR1 SGHVS and CDR2 FNYEAQ come from the germline V gene. The CDR3 nucleotides are TGTGCCAGCAGCCTGGACAGCCGCGGGACCGGGGAGCTGTTTTTT. This gives the protein CASSLDSRGTGELFF.

This clone was observed a handful of times. Compared with germline, one end of the junction differs, possibly owing to a read error. This chain joins TRBV10-3 and TRBJ2-2, with a possible D match to TRBD2 (6 bases). CDR1 is ENHRY, CDR2 SYGVKD, per germline. The CDR3 runs 15 residues. The CDR3 DNA follows: TGCGCCAGCAGTGAGTCAGCCGGGAGCACCGGGGAGCTGTTTTTT. This encodes CASSESAGSTGELFF.